The clone carrying this TCR beta chain was seen only once. The antigen remains undetermined. Terminally differentiated effector memory CD45RA+ cells were excluded by CCR7 positive selection of CD45RO-negative cells. This sample stems from a study of shared clonotypes between healthy human individuals. About the research overall: The cohort comprised a couple of women and a few men. Their ages spanned 18 to 49 years. Broader study findings: Read depth was anticipated to influence clonotype sharing among donors. What naive subsets generally showed was a larger estimated richness than memory subsets showed.

Splitting of each subset's genomic DNA was done evenly across several immunoSEQ plates. Libraries were prepared by immunoSEQ multiplex PCR; TCRdb keeps only in-frame clonotypes and omits some of them. The table records about 2,100,000 clones, more than 85% of them present only once. The sequence was collected from a man aged 18 to 30 in good health. Some clones in this sample may be carry-over from other donors' samples. Sequencing was done on a sample of naive CD8+ T cells from PBMCs.

The CDR3 spells CASSFGAANTGELFF. For the CDR3, the DNA is TGTGCCAGCAGCTTCGGAGCGGCGAACACCGGGGAGCTGTTTTTT. The chain carries TRBV5-4 and TRBJ2-2, with D perhaps TRBD2 (5 bases). This CDR3 comprises 15 residues. Trimming removed 2 bases from V and 0 bases from J, with 8 bases in between. Germline V lookup: CDR1 SGHNT, CDR2 YYREEE (reference sequence).